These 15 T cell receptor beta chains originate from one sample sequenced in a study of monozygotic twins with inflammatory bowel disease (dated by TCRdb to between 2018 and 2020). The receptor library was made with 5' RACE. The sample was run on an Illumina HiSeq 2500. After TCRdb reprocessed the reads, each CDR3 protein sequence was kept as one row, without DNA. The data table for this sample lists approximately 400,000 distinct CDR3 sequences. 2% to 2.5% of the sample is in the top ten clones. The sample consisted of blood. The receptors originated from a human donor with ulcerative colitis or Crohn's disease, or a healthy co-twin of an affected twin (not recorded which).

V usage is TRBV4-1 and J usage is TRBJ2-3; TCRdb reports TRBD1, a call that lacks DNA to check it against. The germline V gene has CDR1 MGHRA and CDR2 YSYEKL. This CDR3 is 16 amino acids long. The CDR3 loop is CASSQDTPESTDTQYF.

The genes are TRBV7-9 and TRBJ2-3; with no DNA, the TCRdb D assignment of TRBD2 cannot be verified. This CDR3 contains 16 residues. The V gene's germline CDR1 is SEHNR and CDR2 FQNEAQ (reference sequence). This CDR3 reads CASSPGLAVNTDTQYF.

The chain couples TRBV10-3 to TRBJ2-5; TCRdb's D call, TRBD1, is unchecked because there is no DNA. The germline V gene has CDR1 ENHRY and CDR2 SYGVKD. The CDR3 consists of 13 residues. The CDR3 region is CAISGTGLETQYF.

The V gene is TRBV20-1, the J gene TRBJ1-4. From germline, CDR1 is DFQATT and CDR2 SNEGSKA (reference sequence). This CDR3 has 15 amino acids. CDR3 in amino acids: CSASPSGGTNEKLFF.

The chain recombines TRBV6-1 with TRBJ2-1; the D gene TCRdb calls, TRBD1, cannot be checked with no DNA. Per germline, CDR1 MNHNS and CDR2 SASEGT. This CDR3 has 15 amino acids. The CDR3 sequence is CASSPGQFPWGEQFF.

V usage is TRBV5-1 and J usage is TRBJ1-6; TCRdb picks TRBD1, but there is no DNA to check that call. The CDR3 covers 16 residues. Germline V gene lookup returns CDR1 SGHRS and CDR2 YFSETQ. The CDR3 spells CASSRLPQGVDSPLHF. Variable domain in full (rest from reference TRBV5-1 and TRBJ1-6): KAGVTQTPRYLIKTRGQQVTLSCSPISGHRSVSWYQQTPGQGLQFLFEYFSETQRNKGNFPGRFSGRQFSNSRSEMNVSTLELGDSALYLCASSRLPQGVDSPLHFGNGTRLTVT.

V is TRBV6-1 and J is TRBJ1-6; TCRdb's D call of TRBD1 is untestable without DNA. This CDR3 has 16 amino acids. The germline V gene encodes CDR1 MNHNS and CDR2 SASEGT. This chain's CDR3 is CASSRGPSSYNSPLHF.

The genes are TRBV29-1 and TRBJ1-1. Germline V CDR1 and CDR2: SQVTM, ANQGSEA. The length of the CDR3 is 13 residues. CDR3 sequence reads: CSVGQGRLTEAFF.

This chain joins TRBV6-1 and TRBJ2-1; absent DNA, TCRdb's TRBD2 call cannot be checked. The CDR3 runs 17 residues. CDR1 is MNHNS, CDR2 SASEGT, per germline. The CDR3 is CASSPSWDQQRLQGQFF.

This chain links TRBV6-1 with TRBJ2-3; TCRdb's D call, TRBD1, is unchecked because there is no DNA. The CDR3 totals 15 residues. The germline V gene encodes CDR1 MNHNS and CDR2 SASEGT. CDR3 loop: CASSTGQGFTDTQYF.

CDR3: CASSQDRLSEGYNEQFF. The rearrangement links TRBV4-1 to TRBJ2-1; the D call from TCRdb, TRBD2, cannot be confirmed without DNA. Germline V gene sequence: CDR1 MGHRA, CDR2 YSYEKL. The CDR3 contains 17 residues.

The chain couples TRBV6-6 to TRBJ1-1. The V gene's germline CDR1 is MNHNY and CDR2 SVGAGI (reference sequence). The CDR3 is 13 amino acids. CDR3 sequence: CASSWLANTEAFF.

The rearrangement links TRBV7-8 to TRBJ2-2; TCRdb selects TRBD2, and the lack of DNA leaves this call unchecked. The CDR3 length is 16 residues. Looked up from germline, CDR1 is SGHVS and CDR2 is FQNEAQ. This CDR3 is CASSPSPGTSAGELFF. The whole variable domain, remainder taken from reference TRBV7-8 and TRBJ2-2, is GAGVSQSPRYKVAKRGQDVALRCDPISGHVSLFWYQQALGQGPEFLTYFQNEAQLDKSGLPSDRFFAERPEGSVSTLKIQRTQQEDSAVYLCASSPSPGTSAGELFFGEGSRLTVL.

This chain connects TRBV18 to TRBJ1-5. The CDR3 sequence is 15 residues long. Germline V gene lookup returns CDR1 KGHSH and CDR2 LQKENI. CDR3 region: CASSPSGNGNQPQHF.

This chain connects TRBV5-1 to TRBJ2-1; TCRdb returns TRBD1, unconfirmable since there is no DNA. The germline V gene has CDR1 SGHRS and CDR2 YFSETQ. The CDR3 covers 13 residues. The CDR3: CATRNPLNNEQFF.